This T cell receptor (beta chain) was identified during a study of shared T cell receptors in the human thymus (dated by TCRdb to the early 2020s). At the level of the whole study: The study investigated the way shared, self-reactive T-cell receptor alpha chains are produced in the human thymus.

Note on this clone: Its antigen remains undetermined. Per-nucleotide qualities are absent, and no much larger clonotype sits a single base away.

Library prep was done by the immunoSEQ multiplex PCR assay. Entries here come from immuneACCESS through TCRdb and include only in-frame sequences with V and J called. Some clones fail to appear in such tables; in the studies checked, an unresolved V gene covers under half of the shortfall, and the cause of the remainder is unknown. Here the sample has 600,000 to 900,000 clones; approximately 85% occur a single time. The ten largest account for roughly 0.01% of the sample. The germline V gene supplies CDR1 SGHRS and CDR2 YFSETQ. From the cysteine up to the phenylalanine, the CDR3 has a length of 15 residues. Here the CDR3 DNA is all that survives: 45 bases in frame from base 1. After removal of 4 bases from V and 2 bases from J, the junction retains 8 bases not matched to a gene. The sample was also linked to a second study, of human thymus T cells. The second study also describes: The donors were immunologically healthy infants in Finland who had open corrective cardiac surgery for congenital heart defects. Thymus tissue was collected as surgical resects that were removed during corrective cardiac surgery. Usage of V and J gene segments appeared to be biased in both the thymic and the peripheral blood repertoires. The related research found that thymic TCR repertoires overlapped highly between unrelated individuals. TCR alpha and beta repertoires from about 8 infant thymus samples and a few related peripheral blood samples were characterized in the study. The cohort included several male and two female infants, with donor ages spanning 7 to 244 days. Thymocytes were mechanically released from the tissue and were stored as pellets of about 8.5-31 million cells at -70 degrees C. Genomic DNA was extracted from frozen cell pellets with a QIAsymphony instrument. Using the immunoSEQ multiplex PCR assay, the TCRB and TCRAD loci were amplified from a standardized quantity of quality-controlled genomic DNA. The amplicons covered the V(D)J region and were long enough to include the CDR3 and to identify the V and J genes. Amplicon sequencing was performed on an Illumina platform through the commercial immunoSEQ service. Primer bias and sequencing errors were corrected as previously described, and TCRAD and TCRB were defined on the basis of the IMGT database. Repertoires were analysed with immunoSEQ Analyzer 3.0 and VDJTools, covering basic statistics, V/J segment usage, diversity estimates, rarefaction and pairwise overlap. To estimate diversity, the Chao1, ChaoE, Efron-Thisted, Shannon and inverse Simpson indices were applied, and diversity was also estimated on datasets down-sampled to the smallest sample. Repertoire overlap was assessed by strict matching of CDR3 nucleotide sequence, V gene and J gene, and clustering was done by Jaccard-based multidimensional scaling. On average, thymus samples gave 800,000 or so unique TCRB clonotypes, whereas blood samples gave roughly 86,000.

The sequenced sample consisted of thymocytes. The V and J segments used are TRBV5-1 and TRBJ2-7; a stretch of 8 junction bases matches TRBD1. The origin of this receptor is a girl under three years old with a congenital heart defect. Donor details come from another sample of the same person, matched by shared clones. The sequenced DNA: TGCGCCAGCAGCCCGCCGACAGGGGCGACCTACGAGCAGTACTTC. This is translated as CASSPPTGATYEQYF.